A selection of T cell receptor beta chains follows, all from one sample in a study of graft-versus-host responses after intestinal transplantation. Sequenced by immunoSEQ multiplex PCR; TCRdb stores in-frame clones only, minus some. The sample has about 12,000 clones, roughly a third seen once. This material consisted of alloreactive CD8+ T cells from a mixed lymphocyte reaction culture, taken before intestinal transplant. These receptors were obtained from a human patient who received an intestinal transplant. Each CDR3 is given with its conserved first and last residue. The order of the fields is V gene, J gene, clone size, D gene, CDR3 protein, CDR3 DNA. D genes are given only for firm matches. The listing skips clone size in some rows; elsewhere it reads once, few, many or a size class.

TRBV14	TRBJ2-7	NA	NA	CASSQGAGPPYEQYF	TGTGCCAGCAGCCAAGGGGCGGGTCCCCCCTACGAGCAGTACTTC
TRBV10-1	TRBJ2-1	NA	NA	CASSDFPSPYSYNEQFF	TGCGCCAGCAGTGATTTTCCTAGCCCCTACTCCTACAATGAGCAGTTCTTC
TRBV7-3	TRBJ2-1	NA	NA	CASSLSPGDEQFF	TGTGCCAGCAGCTTAAGTCCCGGGGATGAGCAGTTCTTC
TRBV6-6	TRBJ2-7	NA	TRBD1	CASSYGGQGEYEQYF	TGTGCCAGCAGTTATGGGGGACAGGGGGAATACGAGCAGTACTTC
TRBV4-3	TRBJ1-2	NA	NA	CASSPAVLGPLPHGYTF	TGCGCCAGCAGCCCAGCGGTGTTAGGTCCCCTACCCCACGGCTACACCTTC
TRBV29-1	TRBJ2-2	NA	TRBD2	CSAPGLAGADTGELFF	TGCAGCGCCCCGGGACTAGCGGGAGCCGACACCGGGGAGCTGTTTTTT
TRBV27	TRBJ2-7	NA	TRBD1	CASSLSVGTGSDEQYF	TGTGCCAGCAGTTTAAGCGTCGGGACAGGGTCAGACGAGCAGTACTTC
TRBV16	TRBJ2-7	medium-sized	NA	CASSQFSASYEQYF	TGTGCCAGCAGCCAATTTTCCGCGTCCTACGAGCAGTACTTC
TRBV2	TRBJ2-3	medium-sized	TRBD1	CASSKDRGVTDTQYF	TGTGCCAGCAGTAAAGACAGGGGGGTCACAGATACGCAGTATTTT
TRBV19	TRBJ2-7	medium-sized	NA	CASSIDGTPSYEQYF	TGTGCCAGTAGTATAGACGGGACGCCTTCCTACGAGCAGTACTTC
TRBV7-9	TRBJ1-1	NA	NA	CASSFTNTEAFF	TGTGCCAGCAGCTTCACAAACACTGAAGCTTTCTTT
TRBV11-3	TRBJ2-3	medium-sized	NA	CASSFFADTQYF	TGTGCCAGCAGCTTTTTTGCAGATACGCAGTATTTT
TRBV19	TRBJ2-1	NA	TRBD2	CASSPRLAGLWNEQFF	TGTGCCAGTAGTCCCAGATTAGCGGGCCTCTGGAATGAGCAGTTCTTC
TRBV19	TRBJ2-2	NA	NA	CASSMWGAGELFF	TGTGCCAGTAGTATGTGGGGTGCCGGGGAGCTGTTTTTT
TRBV4-1	TRBJ1-4	NA	TRBD1	CASSQVRTGVNEKLFF	TGCGCCAGCAGCCAAGTACGGACAGGGGTAAATGAAAAACTGTTTTTT
TRBV4-1	TRBJ1-5	NA	TRBD1	CASSFGQGSQPQHF	TGTGCCAGCAGCTTCGGACAGGGAAGCCAGCCCCAGCATTTT
TRBV11-2	TRBJ2-7	NA	TRBD2	CASSLETSGMREQYF	TGTGCCAGCAGCTTAGAAACTAGCGGGATGAGAGAGCAGTACTTC
TRBV9	TRBJ2-6	NA	NA	CASVLWHKQSRANVLTF	TGTGCCAGCGTGCTCTGGCACAAACAAAGTCGGGCCAACGTCCTGACTTTC
TRBV27	TRBJ2-7	once	NA	CASSWGTAYGQYF	TGTGCCAGCAGTTGGGGGACTGCCTACGGGCAGTACTTC
TRBV6-1	TRBJ2-3	few	NA	CASTKYSTDTQYF	TGTGCCAGCACGAAGTATAGCACAGATACGCAGTATTTT
TRBV4-2	TRBJ2-2	NA	NA	CASSQAGETGELFF	TGTGCCAGCAGCCAAGCGGGAGAGACCGGGGAGCTGTTTTTT
TRBV4-3	TRBJ2-7	few	TRBD1	CASSQDLGQGYEQYF	TGCGCCAGCAGCCAAGATTTGGGACAGGGCTACGAGCAGTACTTC
TRBV7-9	TRBJ1-2	NA	NA	CASSSPRQDPLGYGYTF	TGTGCCAGCAGCTCTCCGAGACAGGACCCATTAGGCTATGGCTACACCTTC